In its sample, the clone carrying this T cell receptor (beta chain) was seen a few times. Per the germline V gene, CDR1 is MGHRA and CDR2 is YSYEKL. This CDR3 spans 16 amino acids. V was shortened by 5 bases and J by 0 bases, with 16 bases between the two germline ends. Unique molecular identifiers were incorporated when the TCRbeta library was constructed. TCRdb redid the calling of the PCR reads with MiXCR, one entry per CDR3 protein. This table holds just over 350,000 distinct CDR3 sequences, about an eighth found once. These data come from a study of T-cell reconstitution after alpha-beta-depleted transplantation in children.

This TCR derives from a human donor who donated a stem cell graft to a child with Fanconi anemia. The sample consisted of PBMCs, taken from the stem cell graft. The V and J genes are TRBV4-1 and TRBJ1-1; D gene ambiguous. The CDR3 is CASSSMRGSLNTEAFF. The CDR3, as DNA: TGCGCCAGCAGCTCCATGAGAGGCAGCTTGAACACTGAAGCTTTCTTT.